The source of this TCR beta chain is a study of T cells after yellow fever vaccination (dated by TCRdb to the late 2010s). Study-wide context: Libraries from fractions with low cell numbers were prepared with the SMART-Seq v4 Ultra Low Input RNA kit. Two healthy male donors, one aged 18 to 29 and one aged 30 to 40 years, made up the cohort. Bulk PBMC replicates and cell subsets were isolated from blood drawn at multiple timepoints before and after both primary and secondary immunization. Bulk TCR alpha and beta repertoires were sequenced longitudinally to track T-cell clones before and after primary and booster YFV17D yellow fever vaccination.

V gives up 11 bases and J gives up 0 bases, and the segment between their germline ends measures 13 bases. The germline V gene sets CDR1 to MNHNS and CDR2 to SASEGT. The CDR3 spans 13 residues, from the cysteine through the phenylalanine. Only the CDR3 part of the read is kept: 39 bases, read in frame from the first base. Broad study findings and their caveats: Most clones expanded after primary vaccination (roughly 96% of CD4 and approximately 90% of CD8) were re-detected after the booster, suggesting that broad memory maintenance occurred. A small share of clonotypes occurred in both CD4 and CD8 compartments, likely arising from convergent recombination. Only a couple of donors were included in the study, so the extent to which the findings can be generalized is limited. The secondary T-cell response was weaker than the primary response but faster, peaking on day 5 instead of day 15. Because abundant contaminating clonotypes from the bulk population could be contained in FACS-sorted repertoires, computational filtering was required.

With regard to this clonotype: This clone's antigen is unknown. The sample holds no much larger clone one base away, and base qualities are not on file.

Synthesis of TCR cDNA relied on 5'RACE template switching, a step that introduced a universal primer site along with unique molecular identifiers. Priming for cDNA synthesis came from both the TCR alpha and TCR beta constant segments. Two PCR steps were used to amplify libraries, with sample barcodes and sequencing adapters being added in the second step. Sequencing of the libraries was done on either Illumina HiSeq 2500 (2x100 bp) or NovaSeq (2x150 bp). The study's own analysis went as follows. MIGEC handled demultiplexing of reads and collapsing into UMI consensus sequences, while MiXCR performed V(D)J alignment. Vaccine-responding clonotypes were identified with edgeR using replicate PBMC samples, with FDR below 0.01 and a log2 fold change above 5 up to day 15 being required. CD4 or CD8 identity was assigned to each bulk clonotype according to whether the clonotype was present at higher abundance in the sequenced CD4 repertoire or the sequenced CD8 repertoire. TCRdb took the public reads, trimmed them with fastp at Q25, ran MiXCR for clone calling and kept in-frame beta chains. Each entry merges the rows of one CDR3 protein and shows their most common DNA and genes. The V and J calls and clone size come from TCRdb's table, not from the authors' own analysis. The sample table holds some 600,000 distinct CDR3 sequences, of which about a sixth were seen once. Roughly 17% of the sample belongs to the ten largest clones.

The treatment or condition tag for this specimen amounts to: live attenuated yellow fever vaccine strain. At every blood-draw timepoint, two biological replicates of bulk PBMCs were collected. A standard Ficoll-Paque protocol was used to isolate PBMCs from peripheral blood. TriZol was used to extract RNA from bulk PBMCs, from CD4 and CD8 fractions, and from dextramer-positive and dextramer-negative fractions. The source is a man aged 18 to 35 who received the YFV17D yellow fever vaccine. The sequence joins TRBV6-1 to TRBJ1-2, with TRBD1 perhaps the D gene, on 5 matching bases. Sequencing used PBMCs, obtained 5 days after the first yellow fever vaccination. The sequenced DNA: TGTGCCGGGGCCGTCACAGCTAACTATGGCTACACCTTC. Its coded protein is CAGAVTANYGYTF.